The next 24 T cell receptor beta chains were all read from a single sample in a study of immune evolution from preneoplasia to lung adenocarcinoma. TCRdb's copy holds only in-frame clones and misses some; the assay was immunoSEQ multiplex PCR. The profile shows about 14,000 clones, about 85% of them singletons. What was sequenced was FFPE lung adenocarcinoma in situ tissue. These TCRs come from a donor at least 70 years old with lung adenocarcinoma.

The V call is TRBV27, the J call TRBJ2-7; possible D gene TRBD2, 6 bases. This CDR3 region has 12 residues. Germline values: CDR1 MNHEY, CDR2 SMNVEV (reference sequence). Trimming cost V 6 bases and J 5 bases, with 11 bases left between them. The CDR3 reads CASRTGGNEQYF. The CDR3 DNA is TGTGCCAGCAGGACCGGGGGAAACGAGCAGTACTTC.

This chain uses TRBV6-5 with TRBJ2-7; TRBD2 is a possible D gene (5 bases). The CDR3 runs to 15 residues. The V gene's germline CDR1 is MNHEY and CDR2 SVGAGI. Trimming took 6 bases from V and 0 from J, leaving 15 bases between them. As DNA, the CDR3 is TGTGCCAGCAGCCGCCGTTTGGGGAGCTCCTACGAGCAGTACTTC. Amino acids: CASSRRLGSSYEQYF.

The V and J genes are TRBV19 and TRBJ1-1, with D perhaps TRBD1 (5 bases). Germline values: CDR1 LNHDA, CDR2 SQIVND (reference sequence). Trimming left V 4 bases short and J 2 bases short, with 14 bases between. The CDR3 length is 15 residues. The CDR3: CASSRGRTTNTEAFF. In DNA, the CDR3 is TGTGCCAGTAGTAGGGGGAGGACCACTAACACTGAAGCTTTCTTT.

This clone has a single count. The rearrangement joins TRBV29-1 to TRBJ1-1; D ambiguous. This CDR3 has 12 residues. The V gene lost 7 bases and the J gene lost 3 bases, with 12 bases spanning the gap. Per the germline V gene, CDR1 is SQVTM and CDR2 is ANQGSEA. The CDR3 bases are TGCAGCGGTCGGCAGGTTTACACTGAAGCTTTCTTT. It specifies CSGRQVYTEAFF.

This chain joins TRBV7-3 and TRBJ2-1, with TRBD2 identical over 9 bases. Germline V gene sequence: CDR1 SGHTA, CDR2 FQGTGA. J was trimmed by 11 bases and V by 4 bases; bases with no gene match: 6. The CDR3 is made up of 13 amino acids. In nucleotides, the CDR3 is TGTGCCAGCAGCTCCGGGACTAGCTGGCAGCAGTTCTTC. This codes for CASSSGTSWQQFF.

This clone has a single count. V is TRBV11-2 and J is TRBJ2-3; 7 nucleotides line up with TRBD2. This CDR3 is built from 16 residues. The J segment lost 5 bases and the V segment lost 5 bases, leaving 13 bases of the junction unmatched. In germline, CDR1 is SGHAT, CDR2 FQNNGV. The CDR3: CASSMTAGAQGDTQYF. The CDR3 DNA follows: TGTGCCAGCAGCATGACGGCGGGAGCTCAAGGAGATACGCAGTATTTT. The whole variable domain, filled in from reference TRBV11-2 and TRBJ2-3, reads EAGVAQSPRYKIIEKRQSVAFWCNPISGHATLYWYQQILGQGPKLLIQFQNNGVVDDSQLPKDRFSAERLKGVDSTLKIQPAKLEDSAVYLCASSMTAGAQGDTQYFGPGTRLTVL.

The genes are TRBV5-5 and TRBJ2-3; 7 bases fit TRBD2. J lost 10 bases, V lost 1 base, and 12 bases had no gene match. Germline-derived CDR1 and CDR2 are SGHKS and YYEKEE (reference sequence). The CDR3 runs to 15 residues. The CDR3 DNA sequence: TGTGCCAGCAGCTTGTTAGCGGGCAGCGTGGGGGCGCAGTATTTT. Its protein is CASSLLAGSVGAQYF.

This clone showed up just once. The rearrangement joins TRBV28 to TRBJ1-2; D call uncertain. V was cut by 6 bases and J by 4 bases, with 12 bases left in between. CDR1 and CDR2 from the germline V gene are MDHEN and SYDVKM. CDR3 length: 13 residues. CDR3 sequence (DNA): TGTGCCAGCAGGTCGCCTGTTACCTATGGCTACACCTTC. Translating gives CASRSPVTYGYTF.

The chain combines TRBV29-1 with TRBJ2-7; TRBD1 aligns across 9 bases. The CDR3 length is 14 residues. Per the germline V gene, CDR1 is SQVTM and CDR2 is ANQGSEA. Losses at the gene ends were 1 base for V and 2 bases for J; bases not matched to a gene: 3. The CDR3 spells CSVEGTGDAYEQYF. In DNA, the CDR3 is TGCAGCGTTGAAGGGACAGGGGACGCCTACGAGCAGTACTTC.

The chain couples TRBV5-4 to TRBJ2-7; TRBD1 aligns across 8 bases. V dropped 3 bases and J dropped 5; count of bases not matched to a gene: 4. The CDR3 is 13 residues long. Germline values: CDR1 SGHNT, CDR2 YYREEE (reference sequence). CDR3 loop: CASSSTGVDEQYF. The CDR3 DNA follows: TGTGCCAGCAGCTCGACAGGGGTGGACGAGCAGTACTTC.

This rearrangement joins TRBV18 to TRBJ1-1; D not resolved. Trimming left V 2 bases short and J 7 bases short, with 8 bases between. The CDR3 runs 12 residues. CDR1 KGHSH and CDR2 LQKENI come from the germline V gene. The CDR3 sequence: CASSPRAGEAFF. The DNA of the CDR3 is TGTGCCAGCTCACCAAGGGCCGGTGAAGCTTTCTTT.

The genes are TRBV25-1 and TRBJ1-1, with D perhaps TRBD1 (6 bases). Germline lookup yields CDR1 MGHDK and CDR2 SYGVNS. The CDR3 covers 12 residues. Trimming pared 7 bases from V and 2 bases from J, leaving 8 bases between. CDR3 coding DNA: TGTGCCAGCATGGGGGGCAACACTGAAGCTTTCTTT. Amino acids: CASMGGNTEAFF.

This clone turned up a few times. This chain connects TRBV4-1 to TRBJ2-1; 11 bases map to TRBD1. The CDR3 has 17 amino acids. In germline, CDR1 is MGHRA, CDR2 YSYEKL. V shed 0 bases and J 7 bases; nucleotides not matched to a gene: 8. CDR3 loop: CASSQDLGQGDMNEQFF. For the CDR3, the DNA is TGCGCCAGCAGCCAAGATCTGGGACAGGGGGATATGAATGAGCAGTTCTTC.

The genes are TRBV5-1 and TRBJ1-1; possibly TRBD1 for D (6 bases). Germline values: CDR1 SGHRS, CDR2 YFSETQ. The V and J ends lost 6 bases and 5 bases respectively, with 14 bases between them. CDR3 length: 13 residues. CDR3 nucleotide sequence: TGCGCCAGCACCTCACAGGGAGGTACTGAAGCTTTCTTT. This sequence encodes CASTSQGGTEAFF. The full variable domain, completed using reference TRBV5-1 and TRBJ1-1, is KAGVTQTPRYLIKTRGQQVTLSCSPISGHRSVSWYQQTPGQGLQFLFEYFSETQRNKGNFPGRFSGRQFSNSRSEMNVSTLELGDSALYLCASTSQGGTEAFFGQGTRLTVV.

The chain uses TRBV6-1 and TRBJ1-6, with D unresolved. The CDR3 spans 15 residues. Germline V gene lookup returns CDR1 MNHNS and CDR2 SASEGT. V was cut by 4 bases and J by 9 bases, with 16 bases left in between. The CDR3 coding sequence is TGTGCCAGCAGTGTAGGTACAACCGGCGGTTCACCCCTCCACTTT. This gives the protein CASSVGTTGGSPLHF.

This chain links TRBV6-5 with TRBJ2-3; D unclear. This CDR3 has 13 amino acids. The germline V and J ends were trimmed by 4 bases and 6 bases, with 11 bases remaining between them. Germline V gene data show CDR1 as MNHEY and CDR2 as SVGAGI. Here the CDR3 reads CASSSRRSDTQYF. CDR3 sequence (DNA): TGTGCCAGCAGTTCAAGACGCTCGGATACGCAGTATTTT.

CDR3 sequence (DNA): TGTGCCAGCAGTCCGTCAGGGTCCAACGAGCAGTACTTC. Its translation is CASSPSGSNEQYF. V is TRBV5-6 and J is TRBJ2-7; tentative D call: TRBD1 (5 bases). This CDR3 contains 13 residues. Germline-derived CDR1 and CDR2 are SGHDT and YYEEEE. Trimming removed 5 bases at V and 5 bases at J, with 14 bases between.

This chain joins TRBV9 and TRBJ2-2; 7 bases map to TRBD2. Germline lookup yields CDR1 SGDLS and CDR2 YYNGEE. The V gene end was trimmed by 0 bases and the J gene end by 5 bases; junction bases not matched to a gene: 7. The CDR3 contains 16 residues. The CDR3 region has the DNA TGTGCCAGCAGCGTAGGTGGCGGGAGCTATACCGGGGAGCTGTTTTTT. Encoded protein: CASSVGGGSYTGELFF.

Worth noting for this clone: The junction and the germline gene differ at one end; a read error may be behind it. V and J are TRBV7-7 and TRBJ2-1; TRBD2 might be the D (6 bases). The CDR3 is made up of 13 amino acids. CDR1 SSHAT and CDR2 FNYEAQ come from the germline V gene (reference sequence). The CDR3 spells CASRAFGTQEQFF. The CDR3, as DNA: TGTGCTAGCAGAGCTTTCGGGACTCAAGAGCAGTTCTTC.

This chain joins TRBV7-8 and TRBJ1-1; 7 bases agree with TRBD1. Germline CDR1 and CDR2: SGHVS and FQNEAQ. J was trimmed by 1 base and V by 5 bases; bases with no gene match: 4. The CDR3 has 14 residues. CDR3 protein: CASSPTGWNTEAFF. CDR3 DNA: TGTGCCAGCAGCCCGACAGGGTGGAACACTGAAGCTTTCTTT.

The chain is built from TRBV6-5 and TRBJ2-1, with D possibly matching TRBD2 (6 bases). From germline, CDR1 is MNHEY and CDR2 SVGAGI. The length of the CDR3 is 12 residues. V shed 2 bases and J shed 7 bases, with 6 bases lying between them. The CDR3 region has the DNA TGTGCCAGCAGTTACGGGAGGAATGAGCAGTTCTTC. This gives the protein CASSYGRNEQFF.

The chain recombines TRBV15 with TRBJ1-2, with a possible D match to TRBD1 (5 bases). This CDR3 contains 15 residues. V was cut by 0 bases and J by 4 bases, with 12 bases left in between. Germline values: CDR1 LNHNV, CDR2 YYDKDF (reference sequence). The chain's CDR3 is CATSRERGPSYGYTF. In DNA, the CDR3 is TGTGCCACCAGCAGAGAGCGGGGACCGAGCTATGGCTACACCTTC. The full variable domain, its missing parts supplied by reference TRBV15 and TRBJ1-2, is DAMVIQNPRYQVTQFGKPVTLSCSQTLNHNVMYWYQQKSSQAPKLLFHYYDKDFNNEADTPDNFQSRRPNTSFCFLDIRSPGLGDTAMYLCATSRERGPSYGYTFGSGTRLTVV.

The gene calls are TRBV10-1 and TRBJ2-3; the D gene could be TRBD1 or TRBD2 (5 bases each). Trimming stripped 1 base from V and 1 base from J, with 9 bases between. Germline CDR1 is WNHNN and CDR2 is SYGVQD (reference sequence). This CDR3 contains 15 residues. CDR3 loop: CASSELRGGTDTQYF. CDR3 bases: TGCGCCAGCAGTGAGTTGAGAGGGGGCACAGATACGCAGTATTTT.

The chain employs TRBV9 and TRBJ1-2; D call uncertain. CDR3 length: 13 amino acids. The V end was cut by 2 bases, the J end by 5 bases, with 10 bases between. Germline lookup yields CDR1 SGDLS and CDR2 YYNGEE. The CDR3 sequence is CASSVGSMYGYTF. The DNA of the CDR3 is TGTGCCAGCAGCGTGGGCAGTATGTATGGCTACACCTTC.